Listed here is a single TCR beta chain. No antigen is known for it. The entry originates in a study of shared clonotypes between healthy human individuals. Study-level points and caveats: Clonotypes shared by all four sorted-subset donors had higher generation probabilities than non-shared clonotypes. A handful of donors shared around 5% of their naive CD4 clonotypes.

For each subset, genomic DNA was distributed in equal portions over several immunoSEQ plates. The table came from immunoSEQ multiplex PCR; TCRdb's copy has only in-frame clones and leaves some out. The table shows about a million clones, with 77% occurring only once. Germline CDR1 and CDR2: ENHRY and SYGVKD. This CDR3 has 15 residues. Trimming removed 6 bases from V and 0 bases from J, with 13 bases in between. CD45RA+ naive and CD45RA-negative memory subsets were separated from CD4+ cells. The source is a man between 18 and 35 years old in good health. Some clones in this sample may be carry-over from other donors' samples. V and J are TRBV10-3 and TRBJ2-3; D uncertain. Material: memory CD4+ T cells from PBMCs. The subset denotes: CD45RA-negative fraction. This CDR3 is CAISERSQSTDTQYF. CDR3 bases: TGTGCCATCAGCGAACGGAGTCAGAGCACAGATACGCAGTATTTT.